This TCR beta chain is from a study of shared clonotypes between healthy human individuals. Points from the study as a whole: Larger richness was generally estimated for naive than memory subsets.

Details on this clone: Its antigen is currently unknown.

Here immunoSEQ multiplex PCR was the method, and the copy in TCRdb shows in-frame clones only, minus some. Of about 580,000 clones listed, roughly 98% were seen once; the top ten hold 0.25% to 0.35%. J lost 7 bases, V lost 5 bases, and 16 bases had no gene match. Germline V gives CDR1 SNHLY, CDR2 FYNNEI. The CDR3 has 16 residues. CD45RO-negative cells were positively selected for CCR7, leaving out terminally differentiated effector memory CD45RA+ cells. Only Caucasian adults living in Nashville, Tennessee made up the donor group. The TCR sequence derives from a man aged 30 to 39 in good health. The V call is TRBV2, the J call TRBJ1-2; 7 bases are a match to TRBD1. The sample consisted of naive CD8+ T cells sorted from blood. This chain's CDR3 is CASSPVGTVGSFGYTF. CDR3 coding DNA: TGTGCCAGCAGTCCCGTCGGGACAGTGGGTTCTTTTGGCTACACCTTC. The variable domain in full, with the rest retrieved from reference TRBV2 and TRBJ1-2, is EPEVTQTPSHQVTQMGQEVILRCVPISNHLYFYWYRQILGQKVEFLVSFYNNEISEKSEIFDDQFSVERPDGSNFTLKIRSTKLEDSAMYFCASSPVGTVGSFGYTFGSGTRLTVV.